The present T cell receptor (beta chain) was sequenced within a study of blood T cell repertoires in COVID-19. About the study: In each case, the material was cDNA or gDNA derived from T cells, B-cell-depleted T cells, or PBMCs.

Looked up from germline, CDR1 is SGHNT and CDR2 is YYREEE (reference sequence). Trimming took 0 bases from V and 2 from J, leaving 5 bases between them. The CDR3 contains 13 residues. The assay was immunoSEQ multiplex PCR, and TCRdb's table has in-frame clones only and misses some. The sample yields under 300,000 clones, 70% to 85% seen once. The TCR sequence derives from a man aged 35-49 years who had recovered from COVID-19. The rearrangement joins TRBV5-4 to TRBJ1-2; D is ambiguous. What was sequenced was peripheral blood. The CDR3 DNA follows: TGTGCCAGCAGCTTGGGTCTAAACTATGGCTACACCTTC. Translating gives CASSLGLNYGYTF. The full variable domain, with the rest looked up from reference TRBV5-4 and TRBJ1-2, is ETGVTQSPTHLIKTRGQQVTLRCSSQSGHNTVSWYQQALGQGPQFIFQYYREEENGRGNFPPRFSGLQFPNYSSELNVNALELDDSALYLCASSLGLNYGYTFGSGTRLTVV.